The 26 T cell receptor beta chains given below trace back to one sample, sequenced in a study of vaccination and CD4 T cells after COVID-19. Oncomine TCR Beta short-read sequencing was applied to DNA from cultured CD4+ T cells. TCRdb re-analysed the PCR reads in MiXCR, keeping a single row per CDR3 protein. This sample has about 26,000 distinct CDR3 sequences, with 50% to 75% found just once. Treatment described: approximately 10-day PBMC culture with coronavirus spike peptide pools or control peptides (ViraFEST assay). The antigens these receptors bind are not known. The source material was CD4+ T cells from blood, cultured in vitro. The receptors derive from a human donor who had recovered from COVID-19.

The chain links TRBV7-2 to TRBJ2-7, with 12 positions matching TRBD2. This CDR3 has 13 residues. V shed 7 bases and J 3 bases; nucleotides not matched to a gene: 1. Looked up from germline, CDR1 is SGHTA and CDR2 is FQGNSA. The CDR3 spells CASKLAGGYEQYF. The CDR3, as DNA: TGTGCCAGCAAACTAGCGGGGGGCTACGAGCAGTACTTC. The whole variable domain, remainder taken from reference TRBV7-2 and TRBJ2-7, is GAGVSQSPSNKVTEKGKDVELRCDPISGHTALYWYRQSLGQGLEFLIYFQGNSAPDKSGLPSDRFSAERTGGSVSTLTIQRTQQEDSAVYLCASKLAGGYEQYFGPGTRLTVT.

The chain has TRBV6-1 and TRBJ2-5; no firm D call. With 7 bases removed from V and 5 bases from J, the gap between germline ends came to 17 bases. Germline V gene lookup returns CDR1 MNHNS and CDR2 SASEGT. There are 14 residues in the CDR3. The CDR3 is CASTSPSNGETQYF. CDR3 coding DNA: TGTGCCAGCACCTCGCCTTCGAACGGGGAGACCCAGTACTTC.

The V call is TRBV7-3, the J call TRBJ2-1; D uncertain. The CDR3 totals 13 residues. The germline V gene has CDR1 SGHTA and CDR2 FQGTGA. V was cut by 5 bases and J by 5 bases, with 10 bases left in between. The CDR3 spells CASSTSRDNEQFF. The CDR3 DNA sequence: TGTGCCAGCAGCACCTCTAGGGACAATGAGCAGTTCTTC.

The V and J genes are TRBV19 and TRBJ2-5; D is uncertain. Germline V CDR1 and CDR2: LNHDA, SQIVND (reference sequence). The CDR3 contains 14 residues. V was shortened by 2 bases and J by 5 bases, with 12 bases between the two germline ends. The CDR3 region has the DNA TGTGCCAGTAGTATAAGCATGGTGGCGGAGACCCAGTACTTC. Residues: CASSISMVAETQYF.

The V call is TRBV19, the J call TRBJ2-5, with 9 bases identical to TRBD1. The germline V gene has CDR1 LNHDA and CDR2 SQIVND (reference sequence). With 5 bases clipped from V and 2 bases from J, the junction kept 9 bases outside the gene matches. This CDR3 has 16 amino acids. The CDR3 coding sequence is TGTGCCAGTAGTCCCGTCGGGACAGGGCCTCAAGAGACCCAGTACTTC. Amino acid sequence: CASSPVGTGPQETQYF.

The CDR3: CSARASGRSYNEQFF. CDR3 DNA sequence: TGCAGTGCTAGGGCTAGCGGGAGGTCTTACAATGAGCAGTTCTTC. The genes are TRBV20-1 and TRBJ2-1; 11 nucleotides line up with TRBD2. The CDR3 length is 15 residues. V was clipped by 3 bases and J by 4 bases; unmatched bases: 5. CDR1 and CDR2 (germline): DFQATT, SNEGSKA (reference sequence).

The V call is TRBV6-1, the J call TRBJ2-7; 7 bases map to TRBD2. The CDR3 has 23 residues. V was pared by 5 bases and J by 2 bases, with 33 bases of the junction left unmatched. The V gene's germline CDR1 is MNHNS and CDR2 SASEGT. The CDR3 sequence: CASSNNPLARDPYKLRSAYEQYF. The CDR3 DNA is TGTGCCAGCAGTAATAACCCACTAGCGCGGGACCCCTACAAACTACGTTCGGCCTACGAGCAGTACTTC.

V usage is TRBV28 and J usage is TRBJ1-5; unclear D gene. Germline CDR1 and CDR2: MDHEN and SYDVKM. V was shortened by 1 base and J by 4 bases, with 5 bases between the two germline ends. The CDR3 contains 13 residues. CDR3 sequence: CASSLSGNQPQHF. CDR3 DNA sequence: TGTGCCAGCAGTTTATCAGGAAATCAGCCCCAGCATTTT.

This clonotype appeared once. V and J are TRBV6-2 or TRBV6-3 and TRBJ1-2; the D is unclear. Germline assignment: CDR1 MNHEY and CDR2 SVGEGT. The V end lost 2 bases, the J end lost 6 bases, and 13 bases lay between the germline ends. The length of the CDR3 is 14 residues. CDR3 bases: TGTGCCAGCAGTTACGCGTTAGTTAAGAATGGCTACACCTTC. Amino acids: CASSYALVKNGYTF.

The chain couples TRBV30 to TRBJ1-2, with D perhaps matching TRBD1 (6 bases). This CDR3 is 15 amino acids long. Germline V gives CDR1 GTSNPN, CDR2 SVGIG (reference sequence). Trimming shortened V by 0 bases and J by 1 base, and 12 bases separated the two germline ends. The CDR3 loop reads CAWSVNRALNYGYTF. The CDR3 coding sequence is TGTGCCTGGAGTGTAAACAGGGCACTTAACTATGGCTACACCTTC.

The chain combines TRBV20-1 with TRBJ1-5; 7 bases fit TRBD1. The CDR3 loop spans 16 amino acids. The trim removed 3 bases at V and 4 bases at J, leaving 12 bases unmatched. Germline lookup yields CDR1 DFQATT and CDR2 SNEGSKA (reference sequence). The CDR3 protein is CSARAGTVSLNQPQHF. The CDR3 DNA reads as TGCAGTGCTAGGGCCGGGACAGTGAGCCTAAATCAGCCCCAGCATTTT.

The chain joins TRBV20-1 to TRBJ1-1; tentatively, D is TRBD1 (5 bases). Germline values: CDR1 DFQATT, CDR2 SNEGSKA (reference sequence). V was shortened by 3 bases and J by 0 bases, with 11 bases between the two germline ends. The CDR3 totals 14 residues. The CDR3 reads CSASRAGMNTEAFF. The CDR3 DNA sequence: TGCAGTGCTAGTAGGGCAGGGATGAACACTGAAGCTTTCTTT.

In this sample, this clonotype turned up once. This chain uses TRBV6-2 or TRBV6-3 with TRBJ1-5; D gene unclear. The CDR3 runs to 14 residues. V dropped 5 bases and J dropped 1 base, with 9 bases sitting between them. Germline CDR1 and CDR2: MNHEY and SVGEGT. CDR3 protein: CASSRGGSNQPQHF. Here the CDR3 DNA reads TGTGCCAGCAGTAGAGGTGGGAGCAATCAGCCCCAGCATTTT.

This chain connects TRBV20-1 to TRBJ2-5; D remains unclear. There are 12 residues in the CDR3. Per the germline V gene, CDR1 is DFQATT and CDR2 is SNEGSKA (reference sequence). Trimming took off 3 bases at V and 1 base at J, with 6 bases between the two ends. The CDR3 region is CSASGSQETQYF. DNA for the CDR3: TGCAGTGCTAGTGGATCCCAAGAGACCCAGTACTTC.

The CDR3, as DNA: TGTGCCAGCGGAAGATCGGGGGGGGGACAGGGACGTTACGAGCAGTACTTC. Translated: CASGRSGGGQGRYEQYF. The V gene is TRBV7-8, the J gene TRBJ2-7; tentative D call: TRBD1 (9 bases). Germline CDR1 reads SGHVS; CDR2 reads FQNEAQ. The germline V and J ends were trimmed by 8 bases and 4 bases, with 27 bases remaining between them. The CDR3 extends over 17 amino acids.

This clonotype was picked up a small number of times. Sequence at one end of the junction differs from germline and may be a read error. The rearrangement joins TRBV6-1 to TRBJ1-1; TRBD1 aligns across 9 bases. CDR1 MNHNS and CDR2 SASEGT come from the germline V gene. CDR3 length: 14 residues. CDR3 nucleotides: TGCGCCAGCAGTCGACAGGGGGTAGGCACTGAAGCTTTCTTT. Amino acid sequence: CASSRQGVGTEAFF.

This chain links TRBV5-4 with TRBJ1-2; D unresolved. The germline gives CDR1 SGHNT, CDR2 YYREEE (reference sequence). The CDR3 is 13 residues long. Trimming shortened V by 4 bases and J by 6 bases, and 13 bases separated the two germline ends. This CDR3 reads CASSPEVFDGYTF. The CDR3 DNA is TGTGCCAGCAGCCCAGAGGTTTTCGATGGCTACACCTTC. Full variable domain (outside the CDR3, taken from reference TRBV5-4 and TRBJ1-2): ETGVTQSPTHLIKTRGQQVTLRCSSQSGHNTVSWYQQALGQGPQFIFQYYREEENGRGNFPPRFSGLQFPNYSSELNVNALELDDSALYLCASSPEVFDGYTFGSGTRLTVV.

This chain links TRBV30 with TRBJ1-1, with D tentatively TRBD1 (5 bases). Germline CDR1 is GTSNPN and CDR2 is SVGIG (reference sequence). The CDR3 length is 14 residues. The V gene lost 0 bases and the J gene lost 7 bases, with 15 bases spanning the gap. CDR3 amino acids: CAWSVGATEGEAFF. CDR3 nucleotide sequence: TGTGCCTGGAGTGTAGGGGCAACCGAGGGTGAAGCTTTCTTT.

The rearrangement joins TRBV7-3 to TRBJ2-3; D is unresolved. From germline, CDR1 is SGHTA and CDR2 FQGTGA. The CDR3 runs to 15 residues. V gave up 2 bases and J gave up 9 bases, with 18 bases separating them. This CDR3 reads CASSLALTTSDTQYF. CDR3 nucleotide sequence: TGTGCCAGCAGCTTAGCCTTAACGACGTCGGACACGCAGTATTTT.

This chain links TRBV6-1 with TRBJ2-7, with TRBD2 matching over 8 bases. This CDR3 contains 15 residues. Per germline, CDR1 MNHNS and CDR2 SASEGT. V was pared by 6 bases and J by 3 bases, with 10 bases of the junction left unmatched. CDR3 in DNA: TGTGCCAGCAGCGTCCCGTCCAGCGGGAGCTACGAGCAGTACTTC. It yields the protein CASSVPSSGSYEQYF.

The chain joins TRBV19 to TRBJ1-1, with 8 bases matching TRBD1. The CDR3 extends over 16 amino acids. The germline CDR1 and CDR2 sequences are LNHDA and SQIVND (reference sequence). V shed 5 bases, J shed 0 bases, and the junction held 8 bases outside the gene matches. Here the CDR3 DNA reads TGTGCCAGTAGTCCAAACAGGGGGTATCTGAACACTGAAGCTTTCTTT. Residues: CASSPNRGYLNTEAFF.

Comment on this clonotype: An end of the junction differs from the germline gene, which may be a read error. This chain joins TRBV6-5 and TRBJ2-5, with 11 bases identical to TRBD2. Germline V lookup: CDR1 MNHEY, CDR2 SVGAGI. This CDR3 region has 16 residues. This CDR3 is CANSYSSTSGKETQYF. The DNA for the CDR3 is TGTGCCAACAGTTACTCGTCGACTAGCGGGAAAGAGACCCAGTACTTC.

This clonotype showed up just a few times. This chain links TRBV28 with TRBJ1-6; D might be TRBD1 (5 bases). Germline CDR1 MDHEN, CDR2 SYDVKM. Trimming left V 3 bases short and J 7 bases short, with 16 bases between. The CDR3 runs 16 residues. Written as DNA, the CDR3 is TGTGCCAGCAGTTTTCGCTTGGGGGTGCAAAATTCACCCCTCCACTTT. It translates to CASSFRLGVQNSPLHF. The full variable domain, in which reference TRBV28 and TRBJ1-6 provide the parts outside the CDR3, is DVKVTQSSRYLVKRTGEKVFLECVQDMDHENMFWYRQDPGLGLRLIYFSYDVKMKEKGDIPEGYSVSREKKERFSLILESASTNQTSMYLCASSFRLGVQNSPLHFGNGTRLTVT.

The rearrangement uses TRBV7-2 and TRBJ2-5, with 7 bases that match TRBD2. CDR3 length equals 11 residues. Germline CDR1 is SGHTA and CDR2 is FQGNSA. CDR3 in DNA: TGTGCTGCGGGGAGGGGAGAGACCCAGTACTTC. Translated: CAAGRGETQYF. Looking up the rest from reference TRBV7-2 and TRBJ2-5 gives the full variable domain: GAGVSQSPSNKVTEKGKDVELRCDPISGHTALYWYRQSLGQGLEFLIYFQGNSAPDKSGLPSDRFSAERTGGSVSTLTIQRTQQEDSAVYLCAAGRGETQYFGPGTRLLVL.

The J gene is TRBJ1-1, the V gene TRBV18; 8 bases fit TRBD1. The CDR3 covers 14 residues. CDR1 is KGHSH, CDR2 LQKENI, per germline. V trimming: 4 bases; J trimming: 3 bases; junction bases outside the gene matches: 4. The CDR3 loop is CASSLATGDTEAFF. The DNA for the CDR3 is TGTGCCAGCTCACTCGCGACAGGGGACACTGAAGCTTTCTTT.

The sample holds one count of this clonotype. V and J are TRBV7-9 and TRBJ1-6; D may be TRBD1 (6 bases). The CDR3 is made up of 14 amino acids. Trimming cost V 8 bases and J 9 bases, with 17 bases left between them. CDR1 and CDR2 from the germline V gene are SEHNR and FQNEAQ (reference sequence). In DNA, the CDR3 is TGTGCCAGCGGAAACAGGGCCGGGGGTTCACCCCTCCACTTT. Translating gives CASGNRAGGSPLHF.